The sequence of this TCR beta chain was determined in a study of OX40 agonist ivuxolimab in advanced cancers. At the level of the study: At 0.01 to 10 mg/kg, ivuxolimab was administered intravenously to patients every 2 weeks.

Sequencing was performed with immunoSEQ multiplex PCR; in TCRdb, only in-frame clones are kept and a portion is missing. The table has more than 75,000 clones, 85% to 90% seen once; the top ten hold 0.8% to 1%. The timepoints at which blood was sampled were baseline, cycle 4 day 1, and cycle 7 day 1. On this clone: Its antigen is unidentified.

Overall study findings and caveats: With doses of 0.1-3.0 mg/kg, partial responders showed among the lowest clonal expansion. In a subset of nonresponders, normalized T-cell clonal expansion was also low.

V lost 2 bases to trimming and J lost 1 base, with 6 bases between them. This CDR3 is built from 14 residues. Germline-derived CDR1 and CDR2 are SGDLS and YYNGEE. Material: CD4+ or CD8+ T cells sorted from blood, obtained in a trial of the OX40 agonist ivuxolimab. This chain links TRBV9 with TRBJ1-4, with D maybe TRBD1 (6 bases). This TCR was sampled from an adult with an advanced solid tumor such as melanoma, head and neck, liver or kidney cancer. The CDR3 DNA follows: TGTGCCAGCAGCGTGGACAGAACTAATGAAAAACTGTTTTTT. Encoded protein: CASSVDRTNEKLFF.